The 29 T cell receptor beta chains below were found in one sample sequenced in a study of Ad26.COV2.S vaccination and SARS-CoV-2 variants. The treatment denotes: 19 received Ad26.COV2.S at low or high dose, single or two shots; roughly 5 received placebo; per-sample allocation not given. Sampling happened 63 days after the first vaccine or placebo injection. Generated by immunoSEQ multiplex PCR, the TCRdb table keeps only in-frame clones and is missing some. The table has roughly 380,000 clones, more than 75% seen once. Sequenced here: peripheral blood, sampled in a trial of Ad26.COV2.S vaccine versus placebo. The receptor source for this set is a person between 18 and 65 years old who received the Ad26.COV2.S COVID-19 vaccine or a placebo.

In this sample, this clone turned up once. This chain's CDR3 is CASSILGATHNEQFF. The CDR3, as DNA: TGTGCCAGCAGCATACTGGGGGCCACACATAATGAGCAGTTCTTC. The rearrangement links TRBV5-5 to TRBJ2-1; a possible D gene is TRBD1 (6 bases). This CDR3 contains 15 residues. CDR1 is SGHKS, CDR2 YYEKEE, per germline (reference sequence). Trimming took 4 bases from V and 7 from J, leaving 18 bases between them.

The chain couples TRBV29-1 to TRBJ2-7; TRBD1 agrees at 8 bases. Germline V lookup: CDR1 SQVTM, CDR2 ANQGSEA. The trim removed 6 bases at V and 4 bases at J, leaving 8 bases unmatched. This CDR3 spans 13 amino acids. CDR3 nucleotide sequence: TGCAGCGTCCCCGGACAGGGAAAATACGAGCAGTACTTC. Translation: CSVPGQGKYEQYF.

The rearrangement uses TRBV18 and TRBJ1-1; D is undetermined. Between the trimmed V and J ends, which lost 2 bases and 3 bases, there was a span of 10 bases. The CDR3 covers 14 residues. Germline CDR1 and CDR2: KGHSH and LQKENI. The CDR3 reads CASSPAGRDTEAFF. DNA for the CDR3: TGTGCCAGCTCACCAGCTGGCAGAGACACTGAAGCTTTCTTT. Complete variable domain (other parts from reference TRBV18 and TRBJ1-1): NAGVMQNPRHLVRRRGQEARLRCSPMKGHSHVYWYRQLPEEGLKFMVYLQKENIIDESGMPKERFSAEFPKEGPSILRIQQVVRGDSAAYFCASSPAGRDTEAFFGQGTRLTVV.

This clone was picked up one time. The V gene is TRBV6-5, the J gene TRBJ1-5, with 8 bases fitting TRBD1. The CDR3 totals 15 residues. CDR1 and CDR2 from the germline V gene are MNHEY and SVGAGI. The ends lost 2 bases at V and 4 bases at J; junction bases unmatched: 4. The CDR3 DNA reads TGTGCCAGCAGTTACCGGACAGGGATGAATCAGCCCCAGCATTTT. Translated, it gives CASSYRTGMNQPQHF.

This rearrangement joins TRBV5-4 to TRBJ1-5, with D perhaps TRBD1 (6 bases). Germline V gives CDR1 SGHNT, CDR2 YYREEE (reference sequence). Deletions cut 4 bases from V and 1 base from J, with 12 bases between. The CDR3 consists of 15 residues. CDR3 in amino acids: CASSRGGKSNQPQHF. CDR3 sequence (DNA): TGTGCCAGCAGCCGAGGGGGGAAAAGCAATCAGCCCCAGCATTTT.

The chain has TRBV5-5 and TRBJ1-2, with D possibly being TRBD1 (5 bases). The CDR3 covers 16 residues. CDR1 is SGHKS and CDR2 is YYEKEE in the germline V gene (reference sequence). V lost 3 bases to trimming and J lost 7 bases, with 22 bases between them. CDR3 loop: CASSYTGQGIVSGYTF. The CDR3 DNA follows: TGTGCCAGCAGCTACACCGGGCAGGGAATAGTGTCTGGCTACACCTTC.

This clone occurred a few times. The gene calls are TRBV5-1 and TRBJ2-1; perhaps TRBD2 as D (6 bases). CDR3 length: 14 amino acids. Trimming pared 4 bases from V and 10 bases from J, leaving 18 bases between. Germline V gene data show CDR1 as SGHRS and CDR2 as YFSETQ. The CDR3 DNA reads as TGCGCCAGCAGCCTCTCGTTAGCGGCTGGGGAGCAGTTCTTC. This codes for CASSLSLAAGEQFF. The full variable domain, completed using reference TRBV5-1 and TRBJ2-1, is KAGVTQTPRYLIKTRGQQVTLSCSPISGHRSVSWYQQTPGQGLQFLFEYFSETQRNKGNFPGRFSGRQFSNSRSEMNVSTLELGDSALYLCASSLSLAAGEQFFGPGTRLTVL.

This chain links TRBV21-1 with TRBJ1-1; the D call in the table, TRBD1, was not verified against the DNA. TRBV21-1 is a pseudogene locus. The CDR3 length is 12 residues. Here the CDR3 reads CASSTENTEAFF. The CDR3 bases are TGTGCCAGCTCTACAGAAAACACTGAAGCTTTCTTT.

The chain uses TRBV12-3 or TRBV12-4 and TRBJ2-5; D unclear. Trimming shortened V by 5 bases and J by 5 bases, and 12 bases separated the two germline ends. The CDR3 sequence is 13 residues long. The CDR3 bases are TGTGCCAGCAGTCGAGACACCTTGGAGACCCAGTACTTC. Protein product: CASSRDTLETQYF.

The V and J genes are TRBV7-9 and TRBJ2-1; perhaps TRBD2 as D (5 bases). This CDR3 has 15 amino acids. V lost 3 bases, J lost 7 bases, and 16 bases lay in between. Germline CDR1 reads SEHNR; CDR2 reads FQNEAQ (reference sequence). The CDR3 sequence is CASSFGETWENEQFF. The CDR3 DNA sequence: TGTGCCAGCAGCTTTGGGGAGACCTGGGAGAATGAGCAGTTCTTC. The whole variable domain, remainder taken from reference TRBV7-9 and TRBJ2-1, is DTGVSQNPRHKITKRGQNVTFRCDPISEHNRLYWYRQTLGQGPEFLTYFQNEAQLEKSRLLSDRFSAERPKGSFSTLEIQRTEQGDSAMYLCASSFGETWENEQFFGPGTRLTVL.

This CDR3 is CASSKETGPMNTEAFF. DNA for the CDR3: TGTGCCAGCTCAAAAGAGACAGGGCCCATGAACACTGAAGCTTTCTTT. V is TRBV18 and J is TRBJ1-1; the match to TRBD1 covers 7 bases. There are 16 residues in the CDR3. V lost 5 bases and J lost 0; bases outside the gene matches: 9. From germline, CDR1 is KGHSH and CDR2 LQKENI.

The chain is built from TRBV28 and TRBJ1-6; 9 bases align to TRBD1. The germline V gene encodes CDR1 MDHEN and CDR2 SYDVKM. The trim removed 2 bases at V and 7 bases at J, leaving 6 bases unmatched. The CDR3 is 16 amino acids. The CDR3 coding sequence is TGTGCCAGCAGTTTAGCCCGACAGGGGGGAAATTCACCCCTCCACTTT. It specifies CASSLARQGGNSPLHF.

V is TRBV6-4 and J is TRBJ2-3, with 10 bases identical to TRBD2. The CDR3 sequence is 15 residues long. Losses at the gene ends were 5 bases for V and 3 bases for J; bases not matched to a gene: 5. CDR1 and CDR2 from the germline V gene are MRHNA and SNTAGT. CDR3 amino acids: CASSKREGRTDTQYF. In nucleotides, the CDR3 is TGTGCCAGCAGTAAGCGGGAGGGCCGTACAGATACGCAGTATTTT.

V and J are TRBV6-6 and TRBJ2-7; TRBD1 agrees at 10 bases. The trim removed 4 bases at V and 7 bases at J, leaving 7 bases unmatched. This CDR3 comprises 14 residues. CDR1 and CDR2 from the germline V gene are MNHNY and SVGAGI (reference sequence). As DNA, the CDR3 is TGTGCCAGCAGTTGGGGGACAGGGGTGAGGGAGCAGTACTTC. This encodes CASSWGTGVREQYF.

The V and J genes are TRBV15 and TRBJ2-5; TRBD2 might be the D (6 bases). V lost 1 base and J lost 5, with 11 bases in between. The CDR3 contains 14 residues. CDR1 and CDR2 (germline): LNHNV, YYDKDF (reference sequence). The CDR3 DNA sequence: TGTGCCACCAGCAGAGCGGGGGTCGGGGAGACCCAGTACTTC. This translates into CATSRAGVGETQYF.

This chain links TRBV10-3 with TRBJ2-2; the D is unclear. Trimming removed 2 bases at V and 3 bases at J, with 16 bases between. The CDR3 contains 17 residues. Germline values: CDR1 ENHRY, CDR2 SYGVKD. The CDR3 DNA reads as TGTGCCATCAGTGAGGTGCTGCTATTAAGGGACACCGGGGAGCTGTTTTTT. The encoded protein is CAISEVLLLRDTGELFF.

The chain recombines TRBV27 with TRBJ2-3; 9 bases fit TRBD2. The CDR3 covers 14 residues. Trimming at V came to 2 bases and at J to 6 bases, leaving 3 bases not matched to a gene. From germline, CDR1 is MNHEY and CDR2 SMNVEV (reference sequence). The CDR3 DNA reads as TGTGCCAGCAGTTTAGAGCTAGCGGGGGATACGCAGTATTTT. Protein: CASSLELAGDTQYF.

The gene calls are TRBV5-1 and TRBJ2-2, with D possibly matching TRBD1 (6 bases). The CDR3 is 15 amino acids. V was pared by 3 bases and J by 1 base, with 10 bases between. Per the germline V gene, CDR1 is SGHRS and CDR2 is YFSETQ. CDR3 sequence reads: CASSSGTRNTGELFF. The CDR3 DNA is TGCGCCAGCAGCTCCGGGACAAGGAACACCGGGGAGCTGTTTTTT.

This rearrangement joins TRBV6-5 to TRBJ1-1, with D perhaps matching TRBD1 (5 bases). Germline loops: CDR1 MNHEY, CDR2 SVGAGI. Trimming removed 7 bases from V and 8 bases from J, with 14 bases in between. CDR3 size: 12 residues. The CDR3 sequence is CASTNHAGEAFF. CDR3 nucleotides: TGTGCCAGCACCAACCACGCAGGGGAAGCTTTCTTT.

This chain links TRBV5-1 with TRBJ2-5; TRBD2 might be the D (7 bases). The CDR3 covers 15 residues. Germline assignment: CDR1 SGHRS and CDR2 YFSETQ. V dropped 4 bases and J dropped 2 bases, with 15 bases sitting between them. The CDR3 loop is CASSLRGGLQETQYF. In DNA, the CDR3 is TGCGCCAGCAGCCTGAGGGGGGGCCTTCAAGAGACCCAGTACTTC. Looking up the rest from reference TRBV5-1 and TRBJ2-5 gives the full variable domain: KAGVTQTPRYLIKTRGQQVTLSCSPISGHRSVSWYQQTPGQGLQFLFEYFSETQRNKGNFPGRFSGRQFSNSRSEMNVSTLELGDSALYLCASSLRGGLQETQYFGPGTRLLVL.

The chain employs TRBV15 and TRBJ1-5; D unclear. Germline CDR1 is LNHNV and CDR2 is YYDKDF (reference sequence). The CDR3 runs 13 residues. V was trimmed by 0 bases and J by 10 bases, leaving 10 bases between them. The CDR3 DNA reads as TGTGCCACCAGCAGAGAAGATAAGGAACCCCAGCATTTT. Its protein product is CATSREDKEPQHF.

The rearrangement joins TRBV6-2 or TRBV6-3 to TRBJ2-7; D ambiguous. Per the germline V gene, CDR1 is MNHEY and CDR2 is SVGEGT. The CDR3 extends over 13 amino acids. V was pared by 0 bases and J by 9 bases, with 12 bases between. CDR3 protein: CASSYSQALGQYF. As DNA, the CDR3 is TGTGCCAGCAGTTACTCGCAGGCCCTTGGGCAGTACTTC.

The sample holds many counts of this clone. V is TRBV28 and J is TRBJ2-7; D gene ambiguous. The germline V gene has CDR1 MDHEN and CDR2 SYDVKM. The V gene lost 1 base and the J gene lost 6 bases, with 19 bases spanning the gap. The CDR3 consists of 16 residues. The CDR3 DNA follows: TGTGCCAGCAGTTTATTAGGGAAGTCTGTAGTTATCGAGCAGTACTTC. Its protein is CASSLLGKSVVIEQYF.

CDR3 DNA sequence: TGTGCCAGTAGTATCCAGGCCTTGAACACTGAAGCTTTCTTT. Residues: CASSIQALNTEAFF. This rearrangement joins TRBV19 to TRBJ1-1; D ambiguous. The CDR3 has 14 amino acids. Germline V gives CDR1 LNHDA, CDR2 SQIVND (reference sequence). V lost 3 bases, J lost 0 bases, and 8 bases lay in between.

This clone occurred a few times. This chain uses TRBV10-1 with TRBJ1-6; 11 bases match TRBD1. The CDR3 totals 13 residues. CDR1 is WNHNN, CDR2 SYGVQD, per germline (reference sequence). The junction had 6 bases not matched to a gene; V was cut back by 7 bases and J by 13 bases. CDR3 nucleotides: TGCGCCAGCAACCAAGGACAGGGGGCCCCCCTCCACTTT. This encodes CASNQGQGAPLHF.

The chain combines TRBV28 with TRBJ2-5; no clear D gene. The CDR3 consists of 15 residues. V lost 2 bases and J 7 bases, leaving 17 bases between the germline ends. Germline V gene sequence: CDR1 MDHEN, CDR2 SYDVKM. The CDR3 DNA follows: TGTGCCAGCAGTTTACCTCCCCATAGTGGGTGGACCCAGTACTTC. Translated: CASSLPPHSGWTQYF.

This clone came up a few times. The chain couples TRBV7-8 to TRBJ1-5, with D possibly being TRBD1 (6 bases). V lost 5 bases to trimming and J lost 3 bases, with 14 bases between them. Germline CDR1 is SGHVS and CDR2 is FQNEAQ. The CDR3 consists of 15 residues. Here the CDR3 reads CASSPLRGINQPQHF. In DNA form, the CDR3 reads TGTGCCAGCAGCCCCCTTAGGGGGATCAATCAGCCCCAGCATTTT. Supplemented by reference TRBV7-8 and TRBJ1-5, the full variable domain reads GAGVSQSPRYKVAKRGQDVALRCDPISGHVSLFWYQQALGQGPEFLTYFQNEAQLDKSGLPSDRFFAERPEGSVSTLKIQRTQQEDSAVYLCASSPLRGINQPQHFGDGTRLSIL.

The CDR3 sequence: CASSDGTSTDTQYF. Here the CDR3 DNA reads TGTGCCAGCAGCGACGGTACTAGCACAGATACGCAGTATTTT. The chain couples TRBV9 to TRBJ2-3; D not certain. In germline, CDR1 is SGDLS, CDR2 YYNGEE. V was clipped by 3 bases and J by 0 bases, with 8 bases between them. CDR3 length equals 14 residues.

The chain's CDR3 is CASSQHTWGSADGEETQYF. CDR3 DNA: TGTGCCAGCAGCCAACACACGTGGGGCTCGGCAGACGGGGAAGAGACCCAGTACTTC. The chain is built from TRBV3-1 (or the pseudogene TRBV3-2) and TRBJ2-5; D assignment may be TRBD1 or TRBD2 (5 bases each). Trimming pared 2 bases from V and 3 bases from J, leaving 25 bases between. This CDR3 is built from 19 residues. CDR1 and CDR2 (germline): LGHDT, YNNKEL (reference sequence).